The clone carrying this T cell receptor beta chain was detected many times. The source of the sample is a study of T cells of healthy individuals. Germline CDR1 is SEHNR and CDR2 is FQNEAQ (reference sequence). The CDR3 covers 18 residues. V was clipped by 3 bases and J by 3 bases, with 24 bases between them. In TCRdb, the 5' RACE reads were re-called with MiXCR into one record per CDR3 protein. This sample has some 82,000 distinct CDR3 sequences, with about 5% found just once. The clonotype comes from a female donor in good health. This chain connects TRBV7-9 to TRBJ2-7, with a possible D match to TRBD2 (5 bases). The CDR3 protein is CASSFSIVQPGDLYEQYF. DNA of the CDR3: TGTGCCAGCAGCTTTAGCATAGTACAGCCCGGGGATCTCTACGAGCAGTACTTC.